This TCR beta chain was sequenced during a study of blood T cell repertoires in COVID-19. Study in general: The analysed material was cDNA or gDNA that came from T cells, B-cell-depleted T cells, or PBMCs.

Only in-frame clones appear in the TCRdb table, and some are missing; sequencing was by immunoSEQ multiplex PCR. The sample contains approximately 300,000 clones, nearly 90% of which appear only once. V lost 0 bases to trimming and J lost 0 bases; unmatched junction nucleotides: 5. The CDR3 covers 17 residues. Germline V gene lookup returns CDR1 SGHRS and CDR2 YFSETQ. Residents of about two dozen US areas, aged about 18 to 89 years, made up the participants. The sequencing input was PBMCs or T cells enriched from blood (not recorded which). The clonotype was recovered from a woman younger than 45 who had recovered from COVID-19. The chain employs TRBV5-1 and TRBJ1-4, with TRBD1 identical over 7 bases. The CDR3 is CASSLEGRGATNEKLFF. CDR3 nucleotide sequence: TGCGCCAGCAGCTTGGAAGGCAGGGGGGCAACTAATGAAAAACTGTTTTTT. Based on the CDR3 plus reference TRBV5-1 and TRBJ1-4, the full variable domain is KAGVTQTPRYLIKTRGQQVTLSCSPISGHRSVSWYQQTPGQGLQFLFEYFSETQRNKGNFPGRFSGRQFSNSRSEMNVSTLELGDSALYLCASSLEGRGATNEKLFFGSGTQLSVL.